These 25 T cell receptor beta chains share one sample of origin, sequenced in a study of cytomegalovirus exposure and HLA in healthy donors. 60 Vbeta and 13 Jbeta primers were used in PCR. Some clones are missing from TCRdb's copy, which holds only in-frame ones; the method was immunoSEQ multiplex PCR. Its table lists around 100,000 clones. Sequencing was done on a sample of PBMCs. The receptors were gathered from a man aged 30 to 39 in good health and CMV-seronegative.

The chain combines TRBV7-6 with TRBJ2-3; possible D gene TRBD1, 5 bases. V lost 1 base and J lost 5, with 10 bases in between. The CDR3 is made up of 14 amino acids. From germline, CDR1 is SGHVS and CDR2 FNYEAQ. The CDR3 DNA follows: TGTGCCAGCAGCTTAGGCCGGCAGGGAGATACGCAGTATTTT. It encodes CASSLGRQGDTQYF.

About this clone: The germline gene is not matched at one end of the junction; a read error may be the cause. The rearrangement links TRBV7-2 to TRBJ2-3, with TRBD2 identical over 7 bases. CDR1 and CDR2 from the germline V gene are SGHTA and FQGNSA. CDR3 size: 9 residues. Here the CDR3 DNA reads TGTGCCTCGGGAGCGGGGAGGGATTTT. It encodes CASGAGRDF.

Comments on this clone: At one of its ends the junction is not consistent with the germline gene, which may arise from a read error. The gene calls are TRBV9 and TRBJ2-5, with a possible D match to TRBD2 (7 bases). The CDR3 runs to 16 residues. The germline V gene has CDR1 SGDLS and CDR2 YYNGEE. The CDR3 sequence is CASSVAGQRGEETRYF. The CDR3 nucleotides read TGTGCCAGCAGCGTAGCCGGACAGCGGGGAGAAGAGACCCGGTACTTC. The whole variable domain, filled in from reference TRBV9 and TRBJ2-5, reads DSGVTQTPKHLITATGQRVTLRCSPRSGDLSVYWYQQSLDQGLQFLIQYYNGEERAKGNILERFSAQQFPDLHSELNLSSLELGDSALYFCASSVAGQRGEETRYFGPGTRLLVL.

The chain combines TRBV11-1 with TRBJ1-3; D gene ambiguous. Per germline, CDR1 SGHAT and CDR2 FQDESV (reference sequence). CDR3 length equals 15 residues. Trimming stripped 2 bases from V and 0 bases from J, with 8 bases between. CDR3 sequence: CASSLTGSSGNTIYF. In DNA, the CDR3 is TGTGCCAGCAGCTTAACGGGGTCCTCTGGAAACACCATATATTTT.

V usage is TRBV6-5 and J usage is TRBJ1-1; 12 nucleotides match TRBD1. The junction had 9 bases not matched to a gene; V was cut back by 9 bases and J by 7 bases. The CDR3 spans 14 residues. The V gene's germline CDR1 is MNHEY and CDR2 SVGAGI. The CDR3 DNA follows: TGTGCCAGTCTTCCGGGACAGGGGGCTGGTGAAGCTTTCTTT. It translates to CASLPGQGAGEAFF.

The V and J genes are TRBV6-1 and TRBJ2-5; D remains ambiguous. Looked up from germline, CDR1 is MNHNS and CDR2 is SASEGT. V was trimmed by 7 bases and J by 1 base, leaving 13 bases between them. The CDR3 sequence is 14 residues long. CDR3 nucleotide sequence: TGTGCCAGCATGGCCCTTGAGGCCCAAGAGACCCAGTACTTC. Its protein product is CASMALEAQETQYF.

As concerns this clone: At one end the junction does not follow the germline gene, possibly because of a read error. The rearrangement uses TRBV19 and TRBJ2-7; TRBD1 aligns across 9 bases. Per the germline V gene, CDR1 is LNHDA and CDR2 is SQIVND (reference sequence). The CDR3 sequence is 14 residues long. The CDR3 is CASSTPGQGYERYF. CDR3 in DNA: TGTGCCAGTAGTACACCGGGACAGGGTTACGAGCGGTACTTC.

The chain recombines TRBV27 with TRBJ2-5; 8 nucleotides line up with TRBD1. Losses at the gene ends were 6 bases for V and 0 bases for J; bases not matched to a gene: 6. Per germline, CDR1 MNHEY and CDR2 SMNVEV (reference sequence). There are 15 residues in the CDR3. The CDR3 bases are TGTGCCAGCAGCCCCAGGGGGCCAAACCAAGAGACCCAGTACTTC. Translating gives CASSPRGPNQETQYF.

The CDR3: CASSLDPGAQETQYF. CDR3 sequence (DNA): TGCGCCAGCAGCTTGGATCCAGGGGCACAAGAGACCCAGTACTTC. The chain recombines TRBV5-1 with TRBJ2-5; a possible D gene is TRBD1 (6 bases). The ends were cut back, 0 bases at V and 2 bases at J, with 11 bases in the middle. There are 15 residues in the CDR3. CDR1 is SGHRS, CDR2 YFSETQ, per germline.

The CDR3 is CASSFRGSGVEKLFF. The CDR3 DNA sequence: TGTGCCAGCAGCTTCAGGGGCAGCGGTGTTGAAAAACTGTTTTTT. The chain recombines TRBV11-2 with TRBJ1-4; tentative D call: TRBD1 (6 bases). V dropped 3 bases and J dropped 7 bases, with 15 bases sitting between them. Germline CDR1 and CDR2: SGHAT and FQNNGV. This CDR3 is built from 15 residues.

CDR3 amino acids: CASSFAGGLNYGYTF. CDR3 coding DNA: TGTGCCAGCAGTTTTGCGGGGGGCTTGAACTATGGCTACACCTTC. This sequence joins TRBV27 and TRBJ1-2; possible D gene TRBD1, 6 bases. Germline V gene data show CDR1 as MNHEY and CDR2 as SMNVEV (reference sequence). There are 15 residues in the CDR3. Trimming shortened V by 3 bases and J by 2 bases, and 13 bases separated the two germline ends.

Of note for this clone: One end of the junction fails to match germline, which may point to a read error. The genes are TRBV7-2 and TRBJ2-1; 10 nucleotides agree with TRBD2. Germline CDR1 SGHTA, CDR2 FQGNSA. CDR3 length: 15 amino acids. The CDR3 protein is CASSLASGGPDEQFF. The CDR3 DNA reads TGTGCCAGCAGCCTAGCTAGCGGGGGTCCCGATGAGCAGTTCTTC. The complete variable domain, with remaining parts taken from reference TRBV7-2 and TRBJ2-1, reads GAGVSQSPSNKVTEKGKDVELRCDPISGHTALYWYRQSLGQGLEFLIYFQGNSAPDKSGLPSDRFSAERTGGSVSTLTIQRTQQEDSAVYLCASSLASGGPDEQFFGPGTRLTVL.

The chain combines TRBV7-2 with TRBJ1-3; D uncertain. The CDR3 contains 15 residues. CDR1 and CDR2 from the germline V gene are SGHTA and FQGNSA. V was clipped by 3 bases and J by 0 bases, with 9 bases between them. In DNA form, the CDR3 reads TGTGCCAGCAGCTTCAGTCCAAACTCTGGAAACACCATATATTTT. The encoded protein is CASSFSPNSGNTIYF.

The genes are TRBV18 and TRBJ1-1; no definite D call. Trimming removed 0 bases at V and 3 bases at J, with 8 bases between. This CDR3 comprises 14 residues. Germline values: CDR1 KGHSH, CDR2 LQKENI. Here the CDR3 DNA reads TGTGCCAGCTCACCACCGAGCCAAGACACTGAAGCTTTCTTT. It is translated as CASSPPSQDTEAFF.

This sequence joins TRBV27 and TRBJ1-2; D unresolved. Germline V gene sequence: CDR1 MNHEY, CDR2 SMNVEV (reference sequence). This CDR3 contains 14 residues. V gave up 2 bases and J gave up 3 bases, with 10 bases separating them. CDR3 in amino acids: CASSLNPGYYGYTF. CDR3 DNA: TGTGCCAGCAGTTTAAACCCGGGGTACTATGGCTACACCTTC.

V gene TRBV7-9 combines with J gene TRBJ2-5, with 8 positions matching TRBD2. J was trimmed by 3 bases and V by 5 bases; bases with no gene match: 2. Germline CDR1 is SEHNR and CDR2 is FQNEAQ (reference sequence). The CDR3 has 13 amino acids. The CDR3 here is CASSERGKETQYF. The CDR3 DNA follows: TGTGCCAGCAGCGAGCGGGGGAAAGAGACCCAGTACTTC.

The DNA for the CDR3 is TGTGCCAGCAGTCCCCCGGACAGGCCTACAACTAATGAAAAACTGTTTTTT. Its protein product is CASSPPDRPTTNEKLFF. V is TRBV28 and J is TRBJ1-4, with 7 bases aligning to TRBD1. This CDR3 is built from 17 residues. Looked up from germline, CDR1 is MDHEN and CDR2 is SYDVKM. V gave up 5 bases and J gave up 0 bases; unmatched junction bases: 9.

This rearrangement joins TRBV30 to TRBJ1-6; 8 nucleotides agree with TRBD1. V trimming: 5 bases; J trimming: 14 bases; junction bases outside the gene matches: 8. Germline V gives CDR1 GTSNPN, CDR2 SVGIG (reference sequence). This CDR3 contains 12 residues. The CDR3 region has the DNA TGTGCCTGGGGGACAGGAGGGCTCACCCTCCACTTT. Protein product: CAWGTGGLTLHF.

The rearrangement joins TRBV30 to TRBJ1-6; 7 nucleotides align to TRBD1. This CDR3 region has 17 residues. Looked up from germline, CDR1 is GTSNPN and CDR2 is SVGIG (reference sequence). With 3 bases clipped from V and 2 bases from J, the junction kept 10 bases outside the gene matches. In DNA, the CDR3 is TGTGCCTGGAGGGGGGGCTACAGGGGAGCCTATAATTCACCCCTCCACTTT. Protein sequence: CAWRGGYRGAYNSPLHF.

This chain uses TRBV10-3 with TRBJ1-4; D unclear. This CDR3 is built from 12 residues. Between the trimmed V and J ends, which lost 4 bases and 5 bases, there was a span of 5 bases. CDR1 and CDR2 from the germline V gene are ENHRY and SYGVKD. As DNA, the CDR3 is TGTGCCATCAGTGCCGTAAATGAAAAACTGTTTTTT. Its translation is CAISAVNEKLFF.

DNA of the CDR3: TGTGCCAGCAGTGGACCTCTCCCCCGAGACGGAGACTATGGCTACACCTTC. It translates to CASSGPLPRDGDYGYTF. The J gene is TRBJ1-2, the V gene TRBV25-1; D not certain. The germline V gene has CDR1 MGHDK and CDR2 SYGVNS. This CDR3 region has 17 residues. V lost 4 bases to trimming and J lost 3 bases, with 21 bases between them.

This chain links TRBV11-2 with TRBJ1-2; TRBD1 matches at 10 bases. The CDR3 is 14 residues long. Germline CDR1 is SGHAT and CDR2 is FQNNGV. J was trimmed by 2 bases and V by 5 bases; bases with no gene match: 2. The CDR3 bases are TGTGCCAGCAGCCCGGGACAGGGGAACTATGGCTACACCTTC. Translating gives CASSPGQGNYGYTF.

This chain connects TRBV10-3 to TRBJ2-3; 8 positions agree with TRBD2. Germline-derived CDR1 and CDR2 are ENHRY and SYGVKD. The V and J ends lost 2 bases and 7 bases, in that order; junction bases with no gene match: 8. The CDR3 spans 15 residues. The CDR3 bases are TGTGCCATCAGTGAGGCGGGGGGTTCCGCTCATACGCAGTATTTT. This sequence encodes CAISEAGGSAHTQYF.

CDR3 protein: CASSPEDRGGTEAFF. Written as DNA, the CDR3 is TGTGCCAGCAGCCCGGAGGACAGGGGAGGCACTGAAGCTTTCTTT. The V call is TRBV6-4, the J call TRBJ1-1; 9 nucleotides match TRBD1. Germline lookup yields CDR1 MRHNA and CDR2 SNTAGT. The CDR3 loop spans 15 amino acids. The trim removed 6 bases at V and 4 bases at J, leaving 9 bases unmatched.

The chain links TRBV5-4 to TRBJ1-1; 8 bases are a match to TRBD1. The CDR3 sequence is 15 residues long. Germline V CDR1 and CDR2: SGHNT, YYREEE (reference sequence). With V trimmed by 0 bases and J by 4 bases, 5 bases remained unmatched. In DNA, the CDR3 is TGTGCCAGCAGCTTGGAGGCAGGGGGCGGCACTGAAGCTTTCTTT. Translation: CASSLEAGGGTEAFF.